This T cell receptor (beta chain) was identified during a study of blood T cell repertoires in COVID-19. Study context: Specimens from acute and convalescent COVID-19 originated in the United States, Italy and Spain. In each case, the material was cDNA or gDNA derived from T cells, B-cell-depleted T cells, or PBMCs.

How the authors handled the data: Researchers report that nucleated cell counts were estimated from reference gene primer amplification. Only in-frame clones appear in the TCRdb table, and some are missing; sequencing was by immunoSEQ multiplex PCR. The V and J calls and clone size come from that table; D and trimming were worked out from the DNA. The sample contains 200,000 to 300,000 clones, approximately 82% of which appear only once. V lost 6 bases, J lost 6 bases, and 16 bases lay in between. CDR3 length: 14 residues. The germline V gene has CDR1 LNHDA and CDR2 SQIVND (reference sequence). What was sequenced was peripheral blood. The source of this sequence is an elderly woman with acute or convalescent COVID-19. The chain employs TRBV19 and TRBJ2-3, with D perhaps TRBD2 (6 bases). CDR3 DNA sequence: TGTGCCAGTAGGGAGGGACTGAGCGCGGATACGCAGTATTTT. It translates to CASREGLSADTQYF. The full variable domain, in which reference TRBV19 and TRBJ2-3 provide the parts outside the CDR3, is DGGITQSPKYLFRKEGQNVTLSCEQNLNHDAMYWYRQDPGQGLRLIYYSQIVNDFQKGDIAEGYSVSREKKESFPLTVTSAQKNPTAFYLCASREGLSADTQYFGPGTRLTVL.